The 14 T cell receptor beta chains below come from one sample, sequenced in a study of cytomegalovirus exposure and HLA in healthy donors. A multiplex PCR was run with 60 Vbeta primers and 13 Jbeta primers. Profiling relied on immunoSEQ multiplex PCR, and the TCRdb table lists in-frame clones only, not all of them. The data hold 100,000 to 150,000 clones, with over 75% observed a single time. The sequenced material came from PBMCs. These TCRs come from a woman between 40 and 55 years old in good health and CMV-seropositive.

This chain connects TRBV19 to TRBJ2-1; TRBD1 is a possible D gene (6 bases). The germline gives CDR1 LNHDA, CDR2 SQIVND (reference sequence). Trimming took 4 bases from V and 0 from J, leaving 10 bases between them. The CDR3 covers 15 residues. The CDR3, as DNA: TGTGCCAGTAGTAGAAGCAGGGGCTCCTACAATGAGCAGTTCTTC. Translating it yields CASSRSRGSYNEQFF.

The chain employs TRBV6-6 and TRBJ2-7, with D possibly TRBD1 on 5 matching bases. In germline, CDR1 is MNHNY, CDR2 SVGAGI (reference sequence). Trimming cost V 2 bases and J 3 bases, with 5 bases left between them. The CDR3 totals 12 residues. The CDR3 region is CASSYDSYEQYF. DNA for the CDR3: TGTGCCAGCAGTTACGACAGCTACGAGCAGTACTTC.

The V and J genes are TRBV7-3 and TRBJ1-2, with a tentative D call TRBD1 (6 bases). This CDR3 region has 13 residues. With 1 base removed from V and 14 bases from J, the gap between germline ends came to 17 bases. Germline V gene sequence: CDR1 SGHTA, CDR2 FQGTGA. The CDR3 spells CASSLRTEGLRTF. CDR3 DNA: TGTGCCAGCAGCTTAAGGACAGAAGGGCTCAGGACCTTC.

CDR3 region: CASSSPSGGTQETQYF. CDR3 nucleotides: TGCGCCAGCAGCTCCCCTAGCGGGGGGACTCAAGAGACCCAGTACTTC. The chain links TRBV5-1 to TRBJ2-5; 11 positions agree with TRBD2. V shed 3 bases, J shed 2 bases, and the junction held 6 bases outside the gene matches. The CDR3 runs 16 residues. CDR1 SGHRS and CDR2 YFSETQ come from the germline V gene.

Concerning this clone: The germline gene is not matched at one end of the junction; a read error may be the cause. The J gene is TRBJ1-4, the V gene TRBV7-9; weak D call: TRBD1 (5 bases). The CDR3 is made up of 16 amino acids. Germline assignment: CDR1 SEHNR and CDR2 FQNEAQ (reference sequence). The CDR3 nucleotides read TGTTCCAGCAGCTTAGGTCAGGGTGCAACTAATGAAAAACTGTTTTTT. Translated, it gives CSSSLGQGATNEKLFF.

The chain couples TRBV9 to TRBJ2-1, with 9 bases that match TRBD1. The CDR3 totals 15 residues. From germline, CDR1 is SGDLS and CDR2 YYNGEE. The junction had 7 bases not matched to a gene; V was cut back by 2 bases and J by 7 bases. The CDR3 region is CASSVGTGWRNEQFF. The CDR3 region has the DNA TGTGCCAGCAGCGTCGGGACAGGGTGGAGGAATGAGCAGTTCTTC.

This chain uses TRBV5-1 with TRBJ2-5, with 7 bases identical to TRBD2. This CDR3 is 14 amino acids long. Germline lookup yields CDR1 SGHRS and CDR2 YFSETQ. V shed 1 base, J shed 5 bases, and the junction held 5 bases outside the gene matches. The CDR3 DNA reads as TGCGCCAGCAGCTTGTACGGGGGGTTTGAGACCCAGTACTTC. It translates to CASSLYGGFETQYF.

The gene calls are TRBV10-3 and TRBJ1-1; 7 bases are a match to TRBD1. Germline CDR1 reads ENHRY; CDR2 reads SYGVKD. The CDR3 contains 11 residues. The ends lost 8 bases at V and 5 bases at J; junction bases unmatched: 2. CDR3 nucleotide sequence: TGTGCCATCGGGACAGAGACTGAAGCTTTCTTT. This translates into CAIGTETEAFF.

V and J are TRBV4-2 and TRBJ2-2; 14 nucleotides line up with TRBD2. The CDR3 sequence is 16 residues long. V lost 5 bases, J lost 7 bases, and 6 bases stayed unmatched. From germline, CDR1 is LGHNA and CDR2 YNFKEQ. CDR3 in amino acids: CASSSIGLAGGGELFF. The CDR3, as DNA: TGTGCCAGCAGCTCAATCGGACTAGCGGGAGGCGGGGAGCTGTTTTTT.

The chain uses TRBV11-3 and TRBJ2-2; D not certain. Trimming pared 1 base from V and 6 bases from J, leaving 6 bases between. The CDR3 has 13 residues. From germline, CDR1 is SGHNT and CDR2 YENEEA. The CDR3 sequence is CASSLVSSGELFF. The CDR3 coding sequence is TGTGCCAGCAGCTTAGTGAGTTCCGGGGAGCTGTTTTTT.

CDR3 sequence reads: CASIRGTGSSGANVLTF. The CDR3 DNA follows: TGTGCCAGCATCCGAGGGACAGGTTCCTCTGGGGCCAACGTCCTGACTTTC. The V call is TRBV7-6, the J call TRBJ2-6; 8 bases map to TRBD1. CDR3 length: 17 residues. Trimming removed 7 bases from V and 0 bases from J; junction bases left unmatched: 8. CDR1 is SGHVS and CDR2 is FNYEAQ in the germline V gene.

The chain recombines TRBV7-8 with TRBJ2-4; D perhaps matches TRBD2 (5 bases). Germline CDR1 SGHVS, CDR2 FQNEAQ. V was cut by 5 bases and J by 0 bases, with 11 bases left in between. The CDR3 contains 15 residues. This chain's CDR3 is CASSPRGLAKNIQYF. For the CDR3, the DNA is TGTGCCAGCAGCCCCCGGGGATTAGCCAAAAACATTCAGTACTTC.

The J gene is TRBJ1-2, the V gene TRBV9; a possible D gene is TRBD1 (6 bases). The ends were cut back, 4 bases at V and 8 bases at J, with 15 bases in the middle. The CDR3 runs 13 residues. In germline, CDR1 is SGDLS, CDR2 YYNGEE. The CDR3 loop is CASSPRGGLGYTF. Here the CDR3 DNA reads TGTGCCAGCAGCCCCCGGGGGGGCCTGGGCTACACCTTC.

The J gene is TRBJ1-2, the V gene TRBV28; no clear D gene. The V and J ends lost 4 bases and 2 bases respectively, with 11 bases between them. There are 14 residues in the CDR3. Germline V CDR1 and CDR2: MDHEN, SYDVKM. The CDR3 nucleotides are TGTGCCAGCAGTTCTTTCCCGGAGAACTATGGCTACACCTTC. It encodes CASSSFPENYGYTF.